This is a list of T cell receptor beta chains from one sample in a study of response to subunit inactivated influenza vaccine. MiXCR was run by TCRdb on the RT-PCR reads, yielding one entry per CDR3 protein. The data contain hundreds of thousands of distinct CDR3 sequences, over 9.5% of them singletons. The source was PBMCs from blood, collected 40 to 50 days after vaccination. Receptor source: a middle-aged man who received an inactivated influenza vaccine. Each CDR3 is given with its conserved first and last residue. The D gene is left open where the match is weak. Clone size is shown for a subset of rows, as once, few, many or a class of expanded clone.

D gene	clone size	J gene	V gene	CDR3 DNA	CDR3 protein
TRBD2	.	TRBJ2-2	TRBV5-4	TGTGCCAGCAGCACTGGACTAGCGGGAAGATCCGGGGAGCTGTTTTTT	CASSTGLAGRSGELFF
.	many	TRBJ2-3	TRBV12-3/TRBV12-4	TGTGCTAACGCCGGTCCCACAGATACGCAGTATTTT	CANAGPTDTQYF
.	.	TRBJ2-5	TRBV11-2	TGTGCCAGCAGCTTCGGCGGAGTGGAGACCCAGTACTTC	CASSFGGVETQYF
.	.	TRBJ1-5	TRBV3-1	TGTGCCAGCAGCCTCGCACAGGGTTGCGAGGATCAGCCCCAGCATTTT	CASSLAQGCEDQPQHF
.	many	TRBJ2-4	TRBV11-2	TGTGCCAGCAGACACCCTGGGGGTAGATCGAACATTCAGTACTTC	CASRHPGGRSNIQYF
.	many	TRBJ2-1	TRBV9	TGTGCCAGCAGCGTAGGGGCGTCTATACGGGAGCAGTTCTTC	CASSVGASIREQFF
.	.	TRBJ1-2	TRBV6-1	TGTGCCAGCAGTCCTCTAGGGGCGATGGGGGGCTACACCTTC	CASSPLGAMGGYTF
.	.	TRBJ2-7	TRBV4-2	TGTGCCAGCAGCCAAGACTTCCAGGTTACCTACGAGCAGTACTTC	CASSQDFQVTYEQYF
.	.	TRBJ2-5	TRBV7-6	TGTGCCAGCAGCTTAGAGACCGGAGAGACCCAGTACTTC	CASSLETGETQYF
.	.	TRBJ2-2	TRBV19	TGTGCCAGTAGTCCTCCTAGTATGGTGAGGGGCACCGGGGAGCTGTTTTTT	CASSPPSMVRGTGELFF
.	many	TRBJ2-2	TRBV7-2	TGTGCCAGCAGCTTATTGATGGGCGGGGAGCTGTTTTTT	CASSLLMGGELFF
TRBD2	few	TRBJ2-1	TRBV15	TGTGCCACCAGCAGAGGGGGACTAGCGGTCCATGAGCAGTTCTTC	CATSRGGLAVHEQFF
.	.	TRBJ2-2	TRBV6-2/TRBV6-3	TGTGCCAGCAGCCTCTTTGCGGGGGCTAGCGGGGAGCTGTTTTTT	CASSLFAGASGELFF
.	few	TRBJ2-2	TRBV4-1	TGCGCCAGCAGCCAAGATACCCTAGTCAACACCGGGGAGCTGTTTTTT	CASSQDTLVNTGELFF
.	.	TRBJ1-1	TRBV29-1	TGCAGCGTTGAAATGAACACTGAAGCTTTCTTT	CSVEMNTEAFF
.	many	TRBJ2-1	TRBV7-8	TGTGCCAGCAGGGGACGACCCGACTACAATGAGCAGTTCTTC	CASRGRPDYNEQFF
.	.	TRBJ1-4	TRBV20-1	TGCAGTGCTAGACACCCTAATGAAAAACTGTTTTTT	CSARHPNEKLFF